Presented here are 15 T cell receptor beta chains from one specimen sequenced in a study of tissue T cells after allogeneic stem cell transplantation. Clones were sequenced by immunoSEQ multiplex PCR, and TCRdb holds only the in-frame ones, with some missing. The sample lists 4,800 or so clones; around 30% were seen once. As for time point: mouse harvest day 14 after allogeneic transplant. Each mouse received 10^7 T-cell-depleted marrow cells plus 10^6 splenic CD5+ T cells by tail vein. Sequencing was carried out using skin. The receptors shown here come from a female BALB/c mouse given C57BL/6 T cells with graft-versus-host disease after an allogeneic hematopoietic cell transplant.

This clone has only a few counts. Germline and genes here are mouse. The read terminates 1 residue ahead of where the CDR3 ends, so the germline J gene completes it. The rearrangement joins TRBV19 to TRBJ2-1; 7 bases line up with TRBD1. J lost 2 bases, V lost 5 bases, and 4 bases had no gene match. From germline, CDR1 is FNHDT and CDR2 SITEND (reference sequence). CDR3 size: 14 residues. This CDR3 reads CASSPGTDYAEQFF. The CDR3 DNA, read in part, is TGTGCCAGCAGCCCCGGGACAGACTATGCTGAGCAGTTC.

On this clone itself: Gene names follow the mouse nomenclature. The read ends 1 residue before the CDR3 terminus; that terminus is restored from the germline J gene. The chain combines TRBV15 with TRBJ1-5, with no clear D. V lost 3 bases and J lost 0, with 6 bases in between. The CDR3 is 14 amino acids. CDR1 and CDR2 from the germline V gene are SGHND and FRSKSL. CDR3 in amino acids: CASSLNNNNQAPLF. The covered CDR3 bases are TGTGCCAGCAGTTTGAACAATAACAACCAGGCTCCGCTT.

In its sample, this clone was seen once. Genes and germline are mouse. The CDR3 goes on 1 residue after the read ends, and that part is filled in from the germline J gene. The chain employs TRBV19 and TRBJ2-3; TRBD2 matches 7 bases. Germline assignment: CDR1 FNHDT and CDR2 SITEND (reference sequence). The CDR3 is made up of 15 amino acids. The trim removed 3 bases at V and 0 bases at J, leaving 4 bases unmatched. The sequenced part of the CDR3 DNA is TGTGCCAGCAGTAGACTGGGCTCTAGTGCAGAAACGCTGTAT. Translation: CASSRLGSSAETLY. The full CDR3 protein reads CASSRLGSSAETLYF.

As to this clone: The gene names here belong to mouse. CDR3 bases read: TGTGCCAGCGGGAAGGGGGGTCCCAACTATGCTGAGCAGTTC. Translated, it gives CASGKGGPNYAEQF. The whole CDR3 region reads CASGKGGPNYAEQFF. This chain links TRBV13-2 with TRBJ2-1; either TRBD1 or TRBD2 may supply D (6 bases each). The read finishes 1 residue shy of the CDR3 end, and the germline J gene is used to complete it. Between the trimmed V and J ends, which lost 5 bases and 1 base, there was a span of 13 bases. The germline V gene has CDR1 NNHNN and CDR2 SYGAGS (reference sequence). The CDR3 length is 15 residues.

This clone was counted only a few times. Gene and germline names: mouse. The read halts 1 residue ahead of the CDR3 end, with the missing end drawn from the germline J gene. V gene TRBV23 combines with J gene TRBJ2-4; TRBD1 is taken as the D call from the table, unchecked against the DNA. The CDR3 is 13 amino acids. The germline gives CDR1 KGHTA, CDR2 FQNQQP. The CDR3 DNA, read in part, is TGCTCCAGCAGTCAATCCCCAGAAAACACCTTGTAC. Its translation: CSSSQSPENTLY. The entire CDR3 protein reads CSSSQSPENTLYF.

On this clone itself: Gene names and germline match the mouse. The CDR3 end lies 1 residue beyond the end of the read and is filled in from the germline J gene. The V and J genes are TRBV16 and TRBJ2-4; TRBD1 aligns across 9 bases. The CDR3 is 14 amino acids. J lost 5 bases, V lost 5 bases, and 5 bases had no gene match. Germline CDR1 is SGHSA and CDR2 is FRNQAP. This CDR3 is CASSPTGGGNTLYF. CDR3 bases read: TGTGCAAGCAGCCCTACAGGGGGCGGAAACACCTTGTAC.

This clone is judged medium-sized (0.01 to 0.1%). Mouse names are used for the genes. The CDR3 goes on 1 residue after the read ends, and that part is filled in from the germline J gene. The chain is built from TRBV19 and TRBJ2-1; 12 bases agree with TRBD1. The CDR3 has 14 residues. V was pared by 5 bases and J by 7 bases, with 4 bases of the junction left unmatched. Germline V gene lookup returns CDR1 FNHDT and CDR2 SITEND (reference sequence). The CDR3 bases that were read are TGTGCCAGCAGAAGGGACAGGGGGCGAGCTGAGCAGTTC. Amino acids: CASRRDRGRAEQF. The whole CDR3 sequence is CASRRDRGRAEQFF.

About this clone: Gene names follow the mouse nomenclature. The read falls 1 residue short of the CDR3 end, and the missing part is taken from the germline J gene. The gene calls are TRBV2 and TRBJ2-5; possibly TRBD2 for D (5 bases). The CDR3 covers 14 residues. The V end was cut by 1 base, the J end by 1 base, with 6 bases between. Germline values: CDR1 LGHNA, CDR2 YSYQKL. The CDR3 protein is CASSQGWDQDTQYF. CDR3 bases read: TGTGCCAGCAGCCAAGGCTGGGACCAAGACACCCAGTAC.

Details on this clone: Gene names follow the mouse nomenclature. The read stops 1 residue short of the end of the CDR3; the missing end is completed from the germline J gene. The chain has TRBV12-2 and TRBJ2-4, with TRBD1 as a possible D gene (7 bases). Germline assignment: CDR1 SGHLS and CDR2 HYDKME. Trimming pared 0 bases from V and 2 bases from J, leaving 8 bases between. The CDR3 spans 14 residues. The covered CDR3 bases are TGTGCCAGCTCTCTCGAGGGGGCTCAAAACACCTTGTAC. It codes for CASSLEGAQNTLY. The whole CDR3 protein reads CASSLEGAQNTLYF.

The sample holds one count of this clone. Gene names are the mouse ones. The CDR3 end falls 1 residue outside the read, so it is completed with the germline J gene. V and J are TRBV23 and TRBJ1-2; TRBD1, as called in the table, went unchecked against the DNA. Germline CDR1 is KGHTA and CDR2 is FQNQQP. This CDR3 is 13 amino acids long. CDR3 bases read: TGCTCCAGCAGTCAAAACAAAAACTCCGACTACACC. Amino acids: CSSSQNKNSDYT. The whole CDR3 protein reads CSSSQNKNSDYTF. The complete variable domain, with remaining parts taken from reference TRBV23 and TRBJ1-2, reads DAAVTQKPRYLIKMKGQEAEMKCIPEKGHTAVFWYQQKQSKELKFLIYFQNQQPLDQIDMVKERFSAVCPSSSLCSLGIRTCEAEDSALYLCSSSQNKNSDYTFGSGTRLLVI.

About this clone itself: The listed genes are named as in mouse. The read gets to within 1 residue of the CDR3 end, and the germline J gene fills in the rest. The J gene is TRBJ2-4, the V gene TRBV12-2, with no clear D. The CDR3 runs 14 residues. CDR1 is SGHLS and CDR2 is HYDKME in the germline V gene. The V and J ends lost 0 bases and 0 bases respectively, with 6 bases between them. Here the CDR3 reads CASSLRISQNTLYF. CDR3 bases read: TGTGCCAGCTCTCTCCGCATTAGTCAAAACACCTTGTAC.

On this clone itself: Mouse germline and gene names are used. The read gets to within 1 residue of the CDR3 end, and the germline J gene fills in the rest. V usage is TRBV1 and J usage is TRBJ2-2, with 8 nucleotides matching TRBD2. The CDR3 consists of 15 residues. Per the germline V gene, CDR1 is NSQYPW and CDR2 is LRSPGD (reference sequence). V shed 3 bases, J shed 1 base, and the junction held 1 base outside the gene matches. CDR3: CTCSAGTGNTGQLYF. The CDR3 DNA, read in part, is TGCACCTGCAGTGCCGGGACTGGAAACACCGGGCAGCTCTAC. The full variable domain, completed using reference TRBV1 and TRBJ2-2, is VTLLEQNPRWRLVPRGQAVNLRCILKNSQYPWMSWYQQDLQKQLQWLFTLRSPGDKEVKSLPGADYLATRVTDTELRLQVANMSQGRTLYCTCSAGTGNTGQLYFGEGSKLTVL.

Note on this clone: Gene names refer to mouse genes. The CDR3 end falls 1 residue outside the read, so it is completed with the germline J gene. The rearrangement joins TRBV16 to TRBJ2-5; possible D gene TRBD1, 5 bases. V lost 4 bases, J lost 6 bases, and 8 bases lay in between. Looked up from germline, CDR1 is SGHSA and CDR2 is FRNQAP. The CDR3 loop spans 12 amino acids. CDR3 DNA, as far as it was read: TGTGCAAGCAGCTCCAGGGAGGACACCCAGTAC. It encodes CASSSREDTQY. In full, the CDR3 reads CASSSREDTQYF.

This clone is judged medium-sized. Gene names and germline match the mouse. Read sequence stops 1 residue before the CDR3 end, and the germline J gene provides the missing end. The J gene is TRBJ1-3, the V gene TRBV26; D call uncertain. There are 15 residues in the CDR3. Trimming cost V 4 bases and J 0 bases, with 10 bases left between them. The germline V gene has CDR1 KGHPV and CDR2 FQNQEV (reference sequence). Partial CDR3 DNA: TGTGCCAGCAGTCGAAGGTGGAATTCTGGAAATACGCTCTAT. Residues: CASSRRWNSGNTLY. The whole CDR3 sequence reads CASSRRWNSGNTLYF. Combining the CDR3 with reference TRBV26 and TRBJ1-3 gives the whole variable domain NSKVIQTPRYLVKGQGQKAKMRCIPEKGHPVVFWYQQNKNNEFKFLINFQNQEVLQQIDMTEKRFSAECPSNSPCSLEIQSSEAGDSALYLCASSRRWNSGNTLYFGEGSRLIVV.

A remark on this clone: Gene names are the mouse ones. Sequencing ends 1 residue short of the CDR3 end; the germline J gene provides the rest. This sequence joins TRBV12-1 and TRBJ2-7; D may be TRBD2 (5 bases). V was trimmed by 1 base and J by 3 bases, leaving 9 bases between them. The CDR3 has 13 amino acids. Germline assignment: CDR1 SGHSN and CDR2 HYEKVE. The CDR3 bases that were read are TGTGCCAGCTCTCTTACGACTGACTATGAACAGTAC. Translating it yields CASSLTTDYEQY. In full, the CDR3 is CASSLTTDYEQYF.